The following is a T cell receptor (beta chain) sequence with its context. Its target is unknown. Researchers reported that CD8 memory united CD45RO+ cells with CCR7-negative CD45RA+ TemRA cells. Assay: immunoSEQ multiplex PCR; the TCRdb copy retains only in-frame clones and omits some. The sample lists some 320,000 clones, around 87% occurring once. This sample was included in a study of shared clonotypes between healthy human individuals. V gave up 5 bases and J gave up 3 bases; unmatched junction bases: 5. Germline V gene lookup returns CDR1 SNHLY and CDR2 FYNNEI. The CDR3 spans 15 residues. Study-level points and caveats: As a rule, naive subsets had a larger estimated richness than memory subsets.

The rearrangement joins TRBV2 to TRBJ2-1; 9 bases agree with TRBD2. Sequencing used memory CD8+ T cells sorted from blood. Specified subset: CD45RO+ cells pooled with CCR7-negative TemRA cells. The TCR comes from a man younger than 30 in good health. CDR3 amino acids: CASSSGTSYYNEQFF. CDR3 nucleotides: TGTGCCAGCAGTTCCGGGACTAGCTACTACAATGAGCAGTTCTTC. The full variable domain, completed using reference TRBV2 and TRBJ2-1, is EPEVTQTPSHQVTQMGQEVILRCVPISNHLYFYWYRQILGQKVEFLVSFYNNEISEKSEIFDDQFSVERPDGSNFTLKIRSTKLEDSAMYFCASSSGTSYYNEQFFGPGTRLTVL.